This T cell receptor (beta chain) was observed in a study of blood T cell repertoires in COVID-19. The protocol was immunoSEQ multiplex PCR, while the TCRdb copy is restricted to in-frame clones and leaves out a portion. This table has about 120,000 clones, about 88% appearing once. The CDR3 runs 14 residues. Germline V gene data show CDR1 as SGHNT and CDR2 as YYREEE (reference sequence). Trimming pared 4 bases from V and 3 bases from J, leaving 10 bases between. The specimen sequenced was peripheral blood. This receptor was identified in a woman of 80 years or more with acute or convalescent COVID-19. The V gene is TRBV5-4, the J gene TRBJ1-4, with D possibly being TRBD1 (5 bases). The CDR3 DNA reads TGTGCCAGCAGCCCATCGGGGGCTAATGAAAAACTGTTTTTT. The encoded protein is CASSPSGANEKLFF.